The sequence of this T cell receptor beta chain was determined in a study of cytomegalovirus exposure and HLA in healthy donors. PCR involved 60 Vbeta and 13 Jbeta primers. Profiling relied on immunoSEQ multiplex PCR, and the TCRdb table lists in-frame clones only, not all of them. In the table there are over 150,000 clones, roughly 80% of which are singletons. The V gene's germline CDR1 is MGHRA and CDR2 YSYEKL. The CDR3 length is 16 residues. The V end was cut by 0 bases, the J end by 5 bases, with 13 bases between. Points on this clone: The antigen remains undetermined.

General study results and limits: The HLA-A and HLA-B alleles of most subjects were reportedly predicted accurately from TCR beta sequences. As a later analysis revealed, the rate of TCR association differed by HLA locus, with DRB1 most and HLA-C fewest. A later analysis reportedly found fewer N-insertions in an Asian-associated ancestry cluster than the roughly 680-donor mean.

This sequence originates from a boy under 10 years old in good health and CMV-seronegative. Material: PBMCs. This rearrangement joins TRBV4-1 to TRBJ1-4; D perhaps matches TRBD1 (5 bases). This CDR3 reads CASSQDPGIRNEKLFF. CDR3 in DNA: TGCGCCAGCAGCCAAGATCCAGGGATCCGAAATGAAAAACTGTTTTTT.